The 5 T cell receptor beta chains below were found in one sample sequenced in a study of identical twins. TCRdb re-called the 5' RACE reads through MiXCR, storing one row per CDR3 protein. Among under 900,000 distinct CDR3 sequences listed, 18% were seen once. Separately, the same data were catalogued under a study of T cells expressing NK-cell markers.

The sequenced sample was PBMCs. The receptors shown here come from a woman aged 18-30 years in good health.

This chain links TRBV10-3 with TRBJ1-2; tentative D call: TRBD1 (6 bases). This CDR3 spans 13 amino acids. Trimming left V 10 bases short and J 6 bases short, with 18 bases between. Germline CDR1 is ENHRY and CDR2 is SYGVKD. CDR3 coding DNA: TGTGCCACCTTATACCCACAGGGTCATGGCTACACCTTC. Its translation is CATLYPQGHGYTF.

This clonotype was detected ten times or more. This sequence joins TRBV5-5 and TRBJ2-1, with D possibly being TRBD1 or TRBD2 (6 bases each). There are 14 residues in the CDR3. From germline, CDR1 is SGHKS and CDR2 YYEKEE (reference sequence). Trimming cost V 2 bases and J 6 bases, with 12 bases left between them. CDR3 coding DNA: TGTGCCAGCAGCTTTACGGGGGCGGGCAATGAGCAGTTCTTC. It encodes CASSFTGAGNEQFF.

The J gene is TRBJ1-6, the V gene TRBV5-1; D call uncertain. The CDR3 extends over 15 amino acids. Germline CDR1 is SGHRS and CDR2 is YFSETQ. V lost 0 bases to trimming and J lost 10 bases, with 14 bases between them. The CDR3 DNA is TGCGCCAGCAGCTTGGGAATCGGGGTGGGATCACCCCTCCACTTT. It translates to CASSLGIGVGSPLHF.

This chain links TRBV12-3 or TRBV12-4 with TRBJ1-2, with TRBD1 as a possible D gene (6 bases). The CDR3 has 15 residues. Trimming took 2 bases from V and 4 from J, leaving 14 bases between them. CDR3 bases: TGTGCCAGCAGTTTACTCCAGGGGAGATCCTATGGCTACACCTTC. Translating it yields CASSLLQGRSYGYTF.

The chain uses TRBV29-1 and TRBJ2-3, with D possibly being TRBD1 or TRBD2 (5 bases each). Trimming removed 6 bases from V and 4 bases from J, with 17 bases in between. Germline V gene lookup returns CDR1 SQVTM and CDR2 ANQGSEA. The CDR3 extends over 14 amino acids. The CDR3 here is CSVRTGTRADTQYF. Here the CDR3 DNA reads TGCAGCGTGCGTACCGGGACCCGCGCAGATACGCAGTATTTT.